This T cell receptor (beta chain) was found in a study of T cells after yellow fever vaccination (dated by TCRdb to about 2019). Concerning the study at large: The SMART-Seq v4 Ultra Low Input RNA kit was used to prepare libraries from fractions with low cell numbers. Bulk TCR alpha and beta repertoires were sequenced longitudinally to track T-cell clones before and after primary and booster YFV17D yellow fever vaccination. The cohort comprised two healthy male donors, one aged 18 to 29 and one aged 30 to 40 years. Bulk PBMC replicates and cell subsets were isolated from blood drawn at multiple timepoints before and after both primary and secondary immunization. Overall results and qualifications from the work: Compared with the primary T-cell response, the secondary T-cell response was faster but weaker, reaching its peak on day 5 rather than on day 15. Only two donors were included in the study, so the extent to which the findings can be generalized is limited. A small fraction of clonotypes appeared in both the CD4 and CD8 compartments, likely as a result of convergent recombination. Most clones expanded after primary vaccination (96% of CD4 and roughly 90% of CD8) were re-detected after the booster, suggesting that broad memory maintenance occurred. Computational filtering was required because FACS-sorted repertoires could contain abundant contaminating clonotypes from the bulk population.

The instrument given in TCRdb is Illumina NovaSeq 6000. TCR cDNA was synthesized by 5'RACE template switching, which introduced a universal primer site and unique molecular identifiers. Priming for cDNA synthesis came from both the TCR alpha and TCR beta constant segments. Libraries were amplified in two PCR steps, with sample barcodes and sequencing adapters added in the second step. Libraries were sequenced on Illumina HiSeq 2500 (2x100 bp) or NovaSeq (2x150 bp). Regarding the original processing steps: MIGEC was used to demultiplex reads and collapse the reads into UMI consensus sequences, and MiXCR was used for V(D)J alignment. Vaccine-responding clonotypes were defined with edgeR using replicate PBMC samples, requiring FDR below 0.01 and a log2 fold change above 5 up to day 15. CD4 or CD8 identity was assigned to each bulk clonotype according to whether the clonotype was present at higher abundance in the sequenced CD4 repertoire or the sequenced CD8 repertoire. Through fastp at Q25 and MiXCR, TCRdb rebuilt clones from the public reads, retaining in-frame beta chains. A single entry per CDR3 protein holds the most common genes and DNA from its merged rows. The V and J calls come from TCRdb's annotation, not from the publication. The sample includes 300,000 to 350,000 distinct CDR3 sequences, with roughly 4.3% observed a single time. The top ten clonotypes cover roughly 24% of the sample.

This clonotype was seen more than once but under ten times. Its target antigen remains unknown. Base qualities are not at hand, and no much larger clone is one base apart. Via the germline V gene (reference sequence), CDR1 is MNHNY and CDR2 SVGAGI. The germline ends are 20 bases apart after V is trimmed by 0 bases and J by 0 bases. Measured from the cysteine to the phenylalanine, the CDR3 is 20 residues long. Just the 60-base CDR3 DNA is kept, in frame starting at base 1. This specimen's treatment or condition label, per the study, means: live attenuated yellow fever vaccine strain. At every blood-draw timepoint, two biological replicates of bulk PBMCs were collected. PBMCs were isolated from peripheral blood using a standard Ficoll-Paque protocol. RNA was extracted with TriZol from bulk PBMCs, CD4 and CD8 fractions, and dextramer-positive and dextramer-negative fractions.

Sequencing was performed on PBMCs, taken 5 days after the yellow fever booster vaccination. The origin of this receptor is a man between 18 and 35 years old who received the YFV17D yellow fever vaccine. The chain employs TRBV6-6 and TRBJ1-4; TRBD1 is a weak D gene call, 6 bases matching. The CDR3 reads CASSYSVSWAGVATNEKLFF. The DNA sequence reads TGTGCCAGCAGTTACTCGGTCTCTTGGGCAGGGGTTGCAACTAATGAAAAACTGTTTTTT.